The rows below give T cell receptor beta chains drawn from one sample of a study of T cells in Graves' hyperthyroidism and ophthalmopathy. TCRdb passed the multiplex PCR reads through MiXCR, listing each CDR3 protein once. The sample lists about 400,000 distinct CDR3 sequences; under 15% were seen once. Sequences were obtained from blood. The receptors here all came from a woman in her late teens or twenties with Graves' hyperthyroidism. Each CDR3 is given with its conserved first and last residue. Each record gives: CDR3 protein, CDR3 DNA, clone size, D gene, V gene, J gene. The D gene is left open where the match is weak. Size is omitted from some rows. Given values are once, few, many or a class for expanded clones.

CASNGGSDTQYF	TGTGCCAGCAACGGGGGTTCCGATACGCAGTATTTT	many	NA	TRBV28	TRBJ2-3
CASSARQGFDTEAFF	TGCGCCAGCAGCGCCAGACAGGGGTTCGATACTGAAGCTTTCTTT	few	TRBD1	TRBV4-1	TRBJ1-1
CASSQEMGAGGPYNEQFF	TGTGCCAGCAGCCAAGAAATGGGAGCGGGGGGGCCTTACAATGAGCAGTTCTTC	once	TRBD2	TRBV4-2	TRBJ2-1
CASSEGHTGYTF	TGTGCCAGCAGTGAGGGACACACCGGCTACACCTTC	many	NA	TRBV2	TRBJ1-2
CASSQGQGPHNEQFF	TGTGCCAGCAGCCAAGGGCAGGGGCCTCACAATGAGCAGTTCTTC	many	NA	TRBV4-2	TRBJ2-1
CASSFYSRGDNSPLHF	TGTGCCAGCAGTTTTTATAGCAGGGGAGATAATTCACCCCTCCACTTT	many	NA	TRBV28	TRBJ1-6
CASSSRDRVYSPLHF	TGTGCCAGCAGCAGCCGGGACAGGGTGTATTCACCCCTCCACTTT	few	TRBD1	TRBV5-6	TRBJ1-6
CASSVGLQETQYF	TGTGCCAGTAGTGTGGGACTACAAGAGACCCAGTACTTC	NA	TRBD2	TRBV19	TRBJ2-5
CASSMTGVQHEQYF	TGTGCCAGTAGTATGACAGGGGTTCAGCACGAGCAGTACTTC	NA	TRBD1	TRBV19	TRBJ2-7
CASTQTGAPGYTF	TGTGCCAGCACCCAAACAGGGGCTCCAGGCTACACCTTC	many	TRBD1	TRBV12-3/TRBV12-4	TRBJ1-2
CSARPSGGPNTGELFF	TGCAGTGCTAGGCCCAGCGGGGGGCCGAACACCGGGGAGCTGTTTTTT	many	TRBD2	TRBV20-1	TRBJ2-2
CASRTSVLSGNEQFF	TGTGCCAGCAGGACAAGTGTACTTTCGGGCAATGAGCAGTTCTTC	NA	NA	TRBV6-1	TRBJ2-1
CASSPIPPSGGYEQYF	TGTGCCAGCAGTCCGATCCCCCCTAGCGGGGGGTACGAGCAGTACTTC	many	TRBD2	TRBV28	TRBJ2-7
CASSISGHATNEKLFF	TGTGCCAGTAGTATCTCAGGCCACGCAACTAATGAAAAACTGTTTTTT	few	NA	TRBV19	TRBJ1-4
CASSQEGVNTIYF	TGTGCCAGCAGCCAAGAAGGGGTAAACACCATATATTTT	many	NA	TRBV3-1	TRBJ1-3
CASSQVLAGVRTLEQYF	TGCGCCAGCAGCCAAGTACTAGCGGGAGTTCGTACCCTCGAGCAGTACTTC	NA	TRBD2	TRBV4-1	TRBJ2-7
CASNSPNLYPDPRGSGGYTF	TGTGCCAGCAACTCCCCCAATCTCTACCCCGACCCTCGGGGTTCGGGTGGCTACACCTTC	NA	NA	TRBV28	TRBJ1-2
CASSNEPSRTGELFF	TGTGCCAGCAGTAACGAGCCTAGTCGGACCGGGGAGCTGTTTTTT	many	NA	TRBV6-1	TRBJ2-2
CSARRGAGNQPQHF	TGCAGTGCTAGAAGGGGGGCAGGCAATCAGCCCCAGCATTTT	few	NA	TRBV20-1	TRBJ1-5
CASSEYDRGYGYTF	TGTGCCAGCAGTGAATATGACAGGGGCTATGGCTACACCTTC	NA	TRBD1	TRBV6-1	TRBJ1-2
CASSDNRGTEAFF	TGTGCCAGCAGTGATAACAGGGGAACTGAAGCTTTCTTT	many	TRBD1	TRBV6-1	TRBJ1-1
CASTLRLASGPYEQYF	TGTGCCAGCACCCTCCGATTGGCTAGCGGGCCGTACGAGCAGTACTTC	many	TRBD2	TRBV7-8	TRBJ2-7
CSARGDRGYYGYTF	TGCAGTGCTAGGGGGGACAGGGGGTACTATGGCTACACCTTC	many	TRBD1	TRBV20-1	TRBJ1-2
CASSLDVGGSGSYNEQFF	TGTGCCAGCAGTTTAGATGTGGGGGGGAGTGGATCCTACAATGAGCAGTTCTTC	NA	TRBD2	TRBV28	TRBJ2-1
CASSRMTYNEQFF	TGCGCCAGCAGCCGCATGACCTACAATGAGCAGTTCTTC	many	NA	TRBV4-1	TRBJ2-1
CASSLRQGGTPLHF	TGTGCCAGCAGTCTTAGACAGGGAGGTACACCCCTCCACTTT	many	TRBD1	TRBV27	TRBJ1-6
CASSPVPQGEQFF	TGTGCCAGTAGTCCCGTCCCGCAGGGGGAGCAGTTCTTC	many	NA	TRBV19	TRBJ2-1
CATSDADTIYNEQFF	TGTGCCACCAGTGACGCCGACACTATTTACAATGAGCAGTTCTTC	many	NA	TRBV24-1	TRBJ2-1
CASSSTGARYGTQYF	TGTGCCAGCAGCTCGACAGGGGCCCGATACGGGACCCAGTACTTC	many	TRBD1	TRBV7-2	TRBJ2-5
CSASGGTGRNEQFF	TGCAGTGCTAGTGGCGGGACAGGGCGAAATGAGCAGTTCTTC	many	TRBD1	TRBV20-1	TRBJ2-1
CASSPQRGGGEQFF	TGTGCCAGCAGCCCCCAGCGGGGGGGTGGTGAGCAGTTCTTC	NA	TRBD2	TRBV4-2	TRBJ2-1
CSARRENSPLHF	TGCAGTGCTAGACGGGAGAATTCACCCCTCCACTTT	many	NA	TRBV20-1	TRBJ1-6
CASSPSVLTEAFF	TGTGCCAGCTCACCGTCTGTTCTGACTGAAGCTTTCTTT	many	NA	TRBV18	TRBJ1-1
CASSLGGTNVNEQFF	TGTGCCAGCAGCTTAGGTGGGACTAACGTCAATGAGCAGTTCTTC	many	TRBD2	TRBV7-2	TRBJ2-1
CARSRDELSEAFF	TGTGCCAGAAGCCGGGACGAATTATCTGAAGCTTTCTTT	many	NA	TRBV2	TRBJ1-1
CASSFFGFRYGYTF	TGCGCCAGCAGCTTCTTTGGTTTCCGCTATGGCTACACCTTC	many	NA	TRBV5-1	TRBJ1-2
CASSHGTSGGADTQYF	TGCGCCAGCAGCCACGGGACTAGCGGGGGGGCAGATACGCAGTATTTT	NA	TRBD2	TRBV11-2	TRBJ2-3
CASSFSGYTGPFTSDTQYF	TGTGCCAGCAGTTTCTCCGGGTACACCGGTCCATTCACATCAGATACGCAGTATTTT	many	NA	TRBV27	TRBJ2-3
CASSLLSGEAFF	TGTGCCAGCTCACTTTTATCAGGGGAAGCTTTCTTT	many	NA	TRBV18	TRBJ1-1
CSAVTGEVSPLHF	TGCAGTGCTGTGACAGGGGAGGTTTCACCCCTCCACTTT	many	TRBD1	TRBV20-1	TRBJ1-6
CATSDLTEHQETQYF	TGTGCCACCAGTGATTTGACAGAACATCAAGAGACCCAGTACTTC	many	NA	TRBV24-1	TRBJ2-5
CASSLVRAGNNQPQHF	TGTGCCAGCAGCTTAGTGAGGGCAGGTAACAATCAGCCCCAGCATTTT	few	NA	TRBV11-3	TRBJ1-5
CASSTGTGLYNEQFF	TGTGCCAGCAGCACCGGGACAGGACTCTACAATGAGCAGTTCTTC	many	TRBD1	TRBV28	TRBJ2-1
CASSSDFSSYNEQFF	TGTGCCAGCAGCTCCGACTTTAGCTCCTACAATGAGCAGTTCTTC	many	NA	TRBV7-2	TRBJ2-1
CASRRTSGSADTQYF	TGTGCCAGCAGGCGGACTAGCGGGAGCGCAGATACGCAGTATTTT	NA	TRBD2	TRBV6-4	TRBJ2-3
CASSPHRGGAGETQYF	TGTGCCAGCAGCCCCCACAGGGGGGGCGCAGGGGAGACCCAGTACTTC	NA	NA	TRBV5-8	TRBJ2-5
CAWSEGSSYEQYF	TGTGCCTGGAGTGAGGGCAGCTCCTACGAGCAGTACTTC	many	NA	TRBV30	TRBJ2-7
CASSQDGTGTYEQYF	TGTGCCAGCAGCCAAGACGGGACAGGGACCTACGAGCAGTACTTC	few	TRBD1	TRBV14	TRBJ2-7
CASSLAVGVQETQYF	TGCGCCAGCAGCTTGGCCGTAGGGGTTCAAGAGACCCAGTACTTC	NA	NA	TRBV5-1	TRBJ2-5
CASSLAMCGVTCPNSEQFF	TGTGCCAGCAGCTTAGCGATGTGTGGAGTCACCTGCCCCAATTCGGAGCAGTTCTTC	many	NA	TRBV11-1	TRBJ2-1
CASSLGLAGGDTQYF	TGTGCCAGCAGCTTAGGTCTAGCGGGAGGGGATACGCAGTATTTT	many	TRBD2	TRBV11-2	TRBJ2-3
CASSVGGATQPQHF	TGTGCCAGCAGCGTCGGTGGGGCGACTCAGCCCCAGCATTTT	NA	NA	TRBV9	TRBJ1-5
CASSRPHAGSSYEQYF	TGTGCCAGCAGCCGTCCCCATGCGGGGAGCTCCTACGAGCAGTACTTC	few	NA	TRBV28	TRBJ2-7
CASRRIPGTGREGYTF	TGTGCCAGTAGAAGAATACCCGGGACAGGGCGAGAAGGCTACACCTTC	NA	TRBD1	TRBV19	TRBJ1-2
CASSPGQGTPNTEAFF	TGTGCCAGCAGCCCAGGACAGGGAACGCCGAACACTGAAGCTTTCTTT	few	TRBD1	TRBV7-3	TRBJ1-1
CSVPMGGQGGEKLFF	TGCAGCGTCCCCATGGGGGGACAGGGAGGAGAAAAACTGTTTTTT	many	TRBD1	TRBV29-1	TRBJ1-4
CASSANTGTGGSQQYF	TGTGCCAGCAGTGCCAATACCGGGACAGGGGGCTCCCAGCAGTACTTC	many	TRBD1	TRBV2	TRBJ2-7
CASSSTARDSPYGYTF	TGTGCCAGCAGCTCAACCGCCCGGGACAGTCCTTATGGCTACACCTTC	few	TRBD1	TRBV9	TRBJ1-2
CASSVGDSPNYGYTF	TGTGCCAGCAGCGTAGGTGACAGCCCTAACTATGGCTACACCTTC	many	NA	TRBV7-2	TRBJ1-2